These 20 T cell receptor beta chains were all obtained from the same sample, sequenced in a study of T cell responses to AZD1222 COVID-19 vaccine (dated by TCRdb to the early 2020s). Libraries were prepared through the immunoSEQ multiplex PCR assay. TCRdb holds this immuneACCESS table with in-frame rearrangements only. Some clones are missing; in checked studies, unresolved V genes explain under half, and the rest has no known cause. Counted in this sample were some 130,000 clones; roughly nine tenths of them appeared once. The ten top clones hold approximately 6% of the sample. Explained via the paper, the time point label denotes: baseline before first vaccination. The sequences come from peripheral blood, collected on day 0 of AZD1222 vaccination. These receptors were collected from an adult in good health.

The CDR3 DNA follows: TGTGCCAGCACCGGCGGACAGGGATATGGCTACACCTTC. Translation gives CASTGGQGYGYTF. J is TRBJ1-2 and V is TRBV6-5; 8 positions match TRBD1. Germline loops: CDR1 MNHEY, CDR2 SVGAGI. The CDR3 loop spans 13 amino acids. Trimming took 7 bases from V and 5 from J; bases not matched to a gene: 6.

This clone was observed a few times. This chain uses TRBV9 with TRBJ2-3, with D hard to call. V dropped 3 bases and J dropped 1 base, with 3 bases sitting between them. CDR1 is SGDLS and CDR2 is YYNGEE in the germline V gene. This CDR3 has 12 amino acids. The CDR3 protein is CASSARTDTQYF. The CDR3 DNA sequence: TGTGCCAGCAGCGCCCGCACAGATACGCAGTATTTT.

The chain has TRBV6-5 and TRBJ1-2; TRBD1 matches 7 bases. Germline CDR1 and CDR2: MNHEY and SVGAGI. V trimming: 5 bases; J trimming: 4 bases; junction bases outside the gene matches: 7. The CDR3 is 14 residues long. The CDR3 sequence: CASSPTGIGYGYTF. CDR3 sequence (DNA): TGTGCCAGCAGTCCGACAGGGATCGGCTATGGCTACACCTTC.

The chain has TRBV9 and TRBJ2-7; TRBD1 or TRBD2 may be the D gene (5 bases each). The CDR3 spans 15 residues. With 0 bases removed from V and 4 bases from J, the gap between germline ends came to 14 bases. Per the germline V gene, CDR1 is SGDLS and CDR2 is YYNGEE. CDR3 residues: CASSVGGGRGYEQYF. CDR3 nucleotide sequence: TGTGCCAGCAGCGTAGGTGGGGGACGGGGTTACGAGCAGTACTTC. The whole variable domain, filled in from reference TRBV9 and TRBJ2-7, reads DSGVTQTPKHLITATGQRVTLRCSPRSGDLSVYWYQQSLDQGLQFLIQYYNGEERAKGNILERFSAQQFPDLHSELNLSSLELGDSALYFCASSVGGGRGYEQYFGPGTRLTVT.

The gene calls are TRBV6-5 and TRBJ1-1; 10 bases line up with TRBD1. CDR1 and CDR2 (germline): MNHEY, SVGAGI. This CDR3 spans 14 amino acids. Trimming cost V 7 bases and J 8 bases; bases outside gene matches: 10. The CDR3 loop reads CASTQGTGVSEAFF. CDR3 DNA: TGTGCCAGCACTCAAGGGACAGGGGTTTCCGAAGCTTTCTTT.

This clone was detected only a few times. The chain combines TRBV7-9 with TRBJ1-2; D might be TRBD1 (6 bases). The germline CDR1 and CDR2 sequences are SEHNR and FQNEAQ (reference sequence). V was clipped by 5 bases and J by 6 bases, with 10 bases between them. The CDR3 runs 12 residues. CDR3 sequence (DNA): TGTGCCAGCAGCCCACAGGGAAATGGCTACACCTTC. This gives the protein CASSPQGNGYTF.

This chain connects TRBV9 to TRBJ2-1, with TRBD2 matching 7 bases. CDR1 is SGDLS and CDR2 is YYNGEE in the germline V gene. V gave up 4 bases and J gave up 9 bases; unmatched junction bases: 16. This CDR3 region has 16 residues. The CDR3 sequence is CASSPPGRGEWGEQFF. In DNA, the CDR3 is TGTGCCAGCAGCCCTCCTGGACGGGGGGAGTGGGGTGAGCAGTTCTTC. The whole variable domain, filled in from reference TRBV9 and TRBJ2-1, reads DSGVTQTPKHLITATGQRVTLRCSPRSGDLSVYWYQQSLDQGLQFLIQYYNGEERAKGNILERFSAQQFPDLHSELNLSSLELGDSALYFCASSPPGRGEWGEQFFGPGTRLTVL.

Only a few counts were recorded for this clone. The rearrangement links TRBV9 to TRBJ1-2; D not resolved. Germline values: CDR1 SGDLS, CDR2 YYNGEE. V was shortened by 5 bases and J by 3 bases, with 5 bases between the two germline ends. The CDR3 is 11 residues long. The CDR3 sequence is CASRRDYGYTF. DNA of the CDR3: TGTGCCAGCAGGAGGGACTATGGCTACACCTTC.

The chain combines TRBV19 with TRBJ2-7, with a possible D match to TRBD1 (6 bases). The V and J ends lost 5 bases and 0 bases respectively, with 11 bases between them. Germline V gene data show CDR1 as LNHDA and CDR2 as SQIVND (reference sequence). The CDR3 has 14 residues. The CDR3 is CASSRTAFSYEQYF. In nucleotides, the CDR3 is TGTGCCAGTAGTCGGACAGCGTTCTCCTACGAGCAGTACTTC. Together with reference TRBV19 and TRBJ2-7, the CDR3 gives the full variable domain: DGGITQSPKYLFRKEGQNVTLSCEQNLNHDAMYWYRQDPGQGLRLIYYSQIVNDFQKGDIAEGYSVSREKKESFPLTVTSAQKNPTAFYLCASSRTAFSYEQYFGPGTRLTVT.

This chain joins TRBV7-9 and TRBJ1-3; D is perhaps TRBD1 (5 bases). Trimming stripped 0 bases from V and 9 bases from J, with 9 bases between. Germline V gives CDR1 SEHNR, CDR2 FQNEAQ (reference sequence). This CDR3 has 13 residues. In DNA form, the CDR3 reads TGTGCCAGCAGCTTAGCGTGGGGGAGCACCATATATTTT. Its translation is CASSLAWGSTIYF. The full variable domain, in which reference TRBV7-9 and TRBJ1-3 provide the parts outside the CDR3, is DTGVSQNPRHKITKRGQNVTFRCDPISEHNRLYWYRQTLGQGPEFLTYFQNEAQLEKSRLLSDRFSAERPKGSFSTLEIQRTEQGDSAMYLCASSLAWGSTIYFGEGSWLTVV.

J is TRBJ2-3 and V is TRBV4-2, with 9 bases that match TRBD2. After removal of 0 bases from V and 2 bases from J, the junction contained 6 bases not matched to a gene. Germline V gene data show CDR1 as LGHNA and CDR2 as YNFKEQ. CDR3 length: 17 amino acids. The CDR3 DNA reads TGTGCCAGCAGCCAAGATCTTAGCGGGGGACCCACAGATACGCAGTATTTT. Protein: CASSQDLSGGPTDTQYF.

As concerns this clone: Germline is not matched at one junction end, which may reflect a read error. The gene calls are TRBV7-2 and TRBJ2-7, with D perhaps TRBD1 or TRBD2 (5 bases each). The CDR3 contains 12 residues. Per germline, CDR1 SGHTA and CDR2 FQGNSA. CDR3 in DNA: TGTGCCAGCAGCAAACTTGGGGACCTTCGGGACTTC. Amino acids: CASSKLGDLRDF.

The DNA of the CDR3 is TGTGCCAGCAGCCCCGACGGGGGGCTGAGGACAGATACGCAGTATTTT. Its translation is CASSPDGGLRTDTQYF. The gene calls are TRBV7-6 and TRBJ2-3; D might be TRBD2 (7 bases). Trimming cost V 5 bases and J 3 bases, with 18 bases left between them. Germline CDR1 is SGHVS and CDR2 is FNYEAQ. This CDR3 is built from 16 residues.

This sequence joins TRBV6-5 and TRBJ2-6, with D hard to call. The CDR3 totals 14 residues. The V gene's germline CDR1 is MNHEY and CDR2 SVGAGI. V lost 3 bases and J lost 3, with 6 bases in between. In DNA, the CDR3 is TGTGCCAGCAGTTATATTCTTGGGGCCAACGTCCTGACTTTC. This gives the protein CASSYILGANVLTF.

This clone has just one count. This CDR3 is CASSRDTIQETQYF. DNA for the CDR3: TGTGCCAGCAGCCGAGACACAATTCAAGAGACCCAGTACTTC. V and J are TRBV3-1 (or the pseudogene TRBV3-2) and TRBJ2-5, with D unresolved. CDR1 and CDR2 from the germline V gene are LGHDT and YNNKEL (reference sequence). The V end lost 4 bases, the J end lost 2 bases, and 11 bases lay between the germline ends. The CDR3 sequence is 14 residues long.

The J gene is TRBJ2-7, the V gene TRBV2; TRBD1 matches at 7 bases. The V gene end was trimmed by 5 bases and the J gene end by 6 bases; junction bases not matched to a gene: 4. CDR1 and CDR2 from the germline V gene are SNHLY and FYNNEI. The CDR3 contains 12 residues. The CDR3: CASSLQGFEQYF. The CDR3 DNA sequence: TGTGCCAGCAGTTTACAGGGGTTCGAGCAGTACTTC. Supplemented by reference TRBV2 and TRBJ2-7, the full variable domain reads EPEVTQTPSHQVTQMGQEVILRCVPISNHLYFYWYRQILGQKVEFLVSFYNNEISEKSEIFDDQFSVERPDGSNFTLKIRSTKLEDSAMYFCASSLQGFEQYFGPGTRLTVT.

The gene calls are TRBV14 and TRBJ2-1, with D perhaps being TRBD1 or TRBD2 (5 bases each). CDR3 size: 14 residues. The germline V gene encodes CDR1 SGHDN and CDR2 FVKESK. The germline V and J ends were trimmed by 0 bases and 8 bases, with 11 bases remaining between them. The CDR3 protein is CASSQDWGRDEQFF. The DNA of the CDR3 is TGTGCCAGCAGCCAAGATTGGGGACGGGATGAGCAGTTCTTC.

The chain recombines TRBV19 with TRBJ2-1, with D possibly matching TRBD2 (6 bases). The germline CDR1 and CDR2 sequences are LNHDA and SQIVND (reference sequence). Trimming pared 6 bases from V and 6 bases from J, leaving 12 bases between. This CDR3 contains 13 residues. CDR3 region: CASSWGVGNEQFF. The CDR3 DNA is TGTGCCAGTAGCTGGGGGGTAGGCAATGAGCAGTTCTTC.

The chain has TRBV5-1 and TRBJ2-1; D perhaps matches TRBD1 (6 bases). Trimming removed 6 bases from V and 0 bases from J, with 13 bases in between. This CDR3 comprises 15 residues. Germline assignment: CDR1 SGHRS and CDR2 YFSETQ. The CDR3 DNA reads as TGCGCCAGCAAACCTCAGGGGTCCTCCTACAATGAGCAGTTCTTC. Protein: CASKPQGSSYNEQFF.

CDR3 loop: CASSYEGKTQYF. The CDR3 DNA is TGTGCCAGCAGTTACGAGGGGAAGACCCAGTACTTC. This chain joins TRBV6-5 and TRBJ2-5; either TRBD1 or TRBD2 may fit D (5 bases each). CDR3 length: 12 residues. Germline CDR1 is MNHEY and CDR2 is SVGAGI. Trimming shortened V by 2 bases and J by 6 bases, and 7 bases separated the two germline ends.